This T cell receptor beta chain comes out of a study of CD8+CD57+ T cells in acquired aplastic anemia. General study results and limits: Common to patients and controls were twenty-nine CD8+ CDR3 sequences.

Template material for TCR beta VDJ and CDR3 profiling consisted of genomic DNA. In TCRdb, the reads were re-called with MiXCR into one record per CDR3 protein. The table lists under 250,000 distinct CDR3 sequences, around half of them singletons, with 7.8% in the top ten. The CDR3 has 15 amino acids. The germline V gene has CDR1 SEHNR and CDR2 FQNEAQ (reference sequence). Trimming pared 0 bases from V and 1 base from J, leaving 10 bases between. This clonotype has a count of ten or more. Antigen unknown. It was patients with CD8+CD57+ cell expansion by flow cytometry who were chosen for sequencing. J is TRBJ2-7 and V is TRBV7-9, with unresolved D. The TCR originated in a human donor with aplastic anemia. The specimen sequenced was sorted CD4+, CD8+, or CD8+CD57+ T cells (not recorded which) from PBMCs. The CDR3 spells CASSLALTQSYEQYF. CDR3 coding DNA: TGTGCCAGCAGCTTAGCGCTGACACAGTCCTACGAGCAGTACTTC.